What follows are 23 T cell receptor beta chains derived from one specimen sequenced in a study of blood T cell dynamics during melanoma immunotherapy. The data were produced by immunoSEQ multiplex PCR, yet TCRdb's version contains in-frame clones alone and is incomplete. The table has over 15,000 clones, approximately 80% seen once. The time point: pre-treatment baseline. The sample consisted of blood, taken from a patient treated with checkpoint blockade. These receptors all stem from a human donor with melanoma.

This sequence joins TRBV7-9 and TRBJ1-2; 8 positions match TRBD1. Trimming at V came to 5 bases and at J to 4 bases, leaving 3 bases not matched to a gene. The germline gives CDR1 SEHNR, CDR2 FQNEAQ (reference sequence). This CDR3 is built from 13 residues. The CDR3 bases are TGTGCCAGCAGCCTACAGGGGGGCTATGGCTACACCTTC. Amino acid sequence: CASSLQGGYGYTF.

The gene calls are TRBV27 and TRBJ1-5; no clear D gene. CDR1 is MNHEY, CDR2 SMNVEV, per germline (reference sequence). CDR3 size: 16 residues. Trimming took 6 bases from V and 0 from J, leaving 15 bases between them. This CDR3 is CASSSTGPYSNQPQHF. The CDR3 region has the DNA TGTGCCAGCAGCTCCACCGGGCCGTATAGCAATCAGCCCCAGCATTTT.

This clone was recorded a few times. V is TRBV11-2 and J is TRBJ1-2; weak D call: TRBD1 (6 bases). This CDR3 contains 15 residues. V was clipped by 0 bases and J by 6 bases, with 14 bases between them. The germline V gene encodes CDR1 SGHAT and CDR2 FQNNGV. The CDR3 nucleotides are TGTGCCAGCAGCTTAGATCGGACAGAGGGACATGGCTACACCTTC. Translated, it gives CASSLDRTEGHGYTF. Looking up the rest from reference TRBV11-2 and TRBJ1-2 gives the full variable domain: EAGVAQSPRYKIIEKRQSVAFWCNPISGHATLYWYQQILGQGPKLLIQFQNNGVVDDSQLPKDRFSAERLKGVDSTLKIQPAKLEDSAVYLCASSLDRTEGHGYTFGSGTRLTVV.

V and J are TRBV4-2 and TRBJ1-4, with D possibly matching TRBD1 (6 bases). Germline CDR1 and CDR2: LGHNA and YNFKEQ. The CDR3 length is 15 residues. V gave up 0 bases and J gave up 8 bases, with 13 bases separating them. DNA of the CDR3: TGTGCCAGCAGCCAAGATACGGGGGCGGGCGAAAAACTGTTTTTT. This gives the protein CASSQDTGAGEKLFF.

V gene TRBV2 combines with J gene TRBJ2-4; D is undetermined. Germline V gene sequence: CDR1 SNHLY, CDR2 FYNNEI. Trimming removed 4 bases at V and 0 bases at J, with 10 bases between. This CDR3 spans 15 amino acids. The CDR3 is CASSVSGLAKNIQYF. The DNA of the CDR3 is TGTGCCAGCAGTGTCTCTGGTTTAGCCAAAAACATTCAGTACTTC.

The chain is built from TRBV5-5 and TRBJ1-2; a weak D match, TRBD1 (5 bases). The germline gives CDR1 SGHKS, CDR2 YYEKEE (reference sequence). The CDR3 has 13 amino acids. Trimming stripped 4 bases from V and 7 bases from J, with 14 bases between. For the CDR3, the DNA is TGTGCCAGCAGCAGGGACTTGGTCGGTGGCTACACCTTC. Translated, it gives CASSRDLVGGYTF. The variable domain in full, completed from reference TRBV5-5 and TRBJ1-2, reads DAGVTQSPTHLIKTRGQQVTLRCSPISGHKSVSWYQQVLGQGPQFIFQYYEKEERGRGNFPDRFSARQFPNYSSELNVNALLLGDSALYLCASSRDLVGGYTFGSGTRLTVV.

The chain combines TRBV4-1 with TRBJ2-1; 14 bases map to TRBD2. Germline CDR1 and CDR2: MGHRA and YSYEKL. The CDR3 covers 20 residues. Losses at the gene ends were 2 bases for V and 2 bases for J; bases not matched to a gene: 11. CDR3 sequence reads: CASSQPSGLAGDGAYNEQFF. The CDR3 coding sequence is TGCGCCAGCAGCCAACCCTCGGGACTAGCGGGAGACGGGGCCTACAATGAGCAGTTCTTC.

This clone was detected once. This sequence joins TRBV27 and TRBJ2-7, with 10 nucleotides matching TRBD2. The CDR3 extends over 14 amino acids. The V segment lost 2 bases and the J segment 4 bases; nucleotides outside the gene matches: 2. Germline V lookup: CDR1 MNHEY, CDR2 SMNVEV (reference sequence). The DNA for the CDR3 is TGTGCCAGCAGTTTACTAGCGGGAGCATACGAGCAGTACTTC. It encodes CASSLLAGAYEQYF.

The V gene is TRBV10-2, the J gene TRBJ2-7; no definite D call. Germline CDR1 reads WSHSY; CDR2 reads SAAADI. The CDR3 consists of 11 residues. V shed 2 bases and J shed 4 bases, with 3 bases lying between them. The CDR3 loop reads CASSETYEQYF. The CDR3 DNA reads TGCGCCAGCAGTGAGACTTACGAGCAGTACTTC.

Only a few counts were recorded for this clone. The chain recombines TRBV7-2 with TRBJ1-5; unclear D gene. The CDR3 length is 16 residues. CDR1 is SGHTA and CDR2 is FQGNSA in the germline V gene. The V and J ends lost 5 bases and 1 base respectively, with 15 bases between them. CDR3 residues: CASSKAGVMSNQPQHF. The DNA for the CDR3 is TGTGCCAGCAGCAAGGCCGGGGTAATGAGCAATCAGCCCCAGCATTTT.

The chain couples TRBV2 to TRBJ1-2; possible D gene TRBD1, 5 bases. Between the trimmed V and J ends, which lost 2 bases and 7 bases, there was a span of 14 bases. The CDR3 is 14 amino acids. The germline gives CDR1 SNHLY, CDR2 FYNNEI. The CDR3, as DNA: TGTGCCAGCAGTGAATTGCGCTCCGGGGGTGGCTACACCTTC. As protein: CASSELRSGGGYTF.

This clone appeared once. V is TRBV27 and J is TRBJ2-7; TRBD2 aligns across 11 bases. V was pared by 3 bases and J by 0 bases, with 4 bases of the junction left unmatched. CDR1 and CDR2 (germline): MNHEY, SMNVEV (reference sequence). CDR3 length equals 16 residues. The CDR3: CASSFSGTSGSYEQYF. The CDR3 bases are TGTGCCAGCAGTTTTTCCGGGACTAGCGGCTCCTACGAGCAGTACTTC.

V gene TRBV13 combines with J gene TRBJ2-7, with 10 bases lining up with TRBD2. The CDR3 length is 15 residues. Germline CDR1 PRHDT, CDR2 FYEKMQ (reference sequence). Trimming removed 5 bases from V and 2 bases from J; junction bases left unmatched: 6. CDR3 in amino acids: CASSIRTSGPYEQYF. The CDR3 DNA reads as TGTGCCAGCAGCATAAGGACTAGCGGACCCTACGAGCAGTACTTC.

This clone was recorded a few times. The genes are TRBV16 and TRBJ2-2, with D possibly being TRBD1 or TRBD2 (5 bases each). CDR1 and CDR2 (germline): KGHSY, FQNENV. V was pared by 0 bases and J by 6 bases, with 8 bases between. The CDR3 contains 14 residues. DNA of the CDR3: TGTGCCAGCAGCCAATCGGGGGTATCCGGGGAGCTGTTTTTT. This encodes CASSQSGVSGELFF.

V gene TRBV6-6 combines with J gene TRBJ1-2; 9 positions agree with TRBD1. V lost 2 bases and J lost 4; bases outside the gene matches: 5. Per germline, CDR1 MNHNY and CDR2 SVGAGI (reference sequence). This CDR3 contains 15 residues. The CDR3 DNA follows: TGTGCCAGCAGTTACCCCGGGACAGGGATCTATGGCTACACCTTC. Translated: CASSYPGTGIYGYTF.

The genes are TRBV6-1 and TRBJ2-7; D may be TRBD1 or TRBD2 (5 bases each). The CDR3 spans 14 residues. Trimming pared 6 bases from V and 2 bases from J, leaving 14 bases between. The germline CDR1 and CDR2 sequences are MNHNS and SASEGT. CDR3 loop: CASSGRGKTYEQYF. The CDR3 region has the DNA TGTGCCAGCAGCGGACGGGGCAAGACCTACGAGCAGTACTTC.

The CDR3 region has the DNA TGTGCCAGCAGCGCTCACAGGATACCGGGACAGGGGACCCGCACAGATACGCAGTATTTT. This codes for CASSAHRIPGQGTRTDTQYF. The J gene is TRBJ2-3, the V gene TRBV7-8; 10 bases match TRBD1. The CDR3 has 20 amino acids. The germline gives CDR1 SGHVS, CDR2 FQNEAQ. Trimming cost V 5 bases and J 1 base; bases outside gene matches: 18. The complete variable domain, with remaining parts taken from reference TRBV7-8 and TRBJ2-3, reads GAGVSQSPRYKVAKRGQDVALRCDPISGHVSLFWYQQALGQGPEFLTYFQNEAQLDKSGLPSDRFFAERPEGSVSTLKIQRTQQEDSAVYLCASSAHRIPGQGTRTDTQYFGPGTRLTVL.

CDR3 amino acids: CASSPGSNTEAFF. The CDR3 bases are TGTGCCAGCAGCCCCGGGTCAAACACTGAAGCTTTCTTT. This rearrangement joins TRBV5-4 to TRBJ1-1; D ambiguous. This CDR3 spans 13 amino acids. Germline V CDR1 and CDR2: SGHNT, YYREEE (reference sequence). V gave up 4 bases and J gave up 2 bases, with 9 bases separating them.

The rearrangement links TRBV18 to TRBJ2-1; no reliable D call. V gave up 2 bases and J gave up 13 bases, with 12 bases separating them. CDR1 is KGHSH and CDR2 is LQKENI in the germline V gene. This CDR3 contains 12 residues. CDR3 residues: CASSPFPASQFF. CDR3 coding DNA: TGTGCCAGCTCACCATTCCCTGCCTCACAGTTCTTC.

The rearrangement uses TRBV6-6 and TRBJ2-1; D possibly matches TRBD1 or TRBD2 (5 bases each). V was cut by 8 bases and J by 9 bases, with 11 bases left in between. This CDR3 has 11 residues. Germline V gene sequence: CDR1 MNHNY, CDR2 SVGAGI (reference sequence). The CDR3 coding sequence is TGTGCCAGCTCCCTTGGGGGTGAGCAGTTCTTC. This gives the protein CASSLGGEQFF.

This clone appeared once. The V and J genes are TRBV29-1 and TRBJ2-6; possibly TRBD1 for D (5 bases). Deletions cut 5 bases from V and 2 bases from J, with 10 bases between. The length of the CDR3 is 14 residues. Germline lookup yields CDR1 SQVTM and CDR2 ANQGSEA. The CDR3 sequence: CSVLGPPGANVLTF. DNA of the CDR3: TGCAGCGTTCTGGGGCCGCCTGGGGCCAACGTCCTGACTTTC.

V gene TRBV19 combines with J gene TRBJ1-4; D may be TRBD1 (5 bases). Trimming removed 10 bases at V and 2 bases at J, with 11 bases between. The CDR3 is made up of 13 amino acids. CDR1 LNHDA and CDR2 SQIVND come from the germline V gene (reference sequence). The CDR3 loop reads CATRGFTNEKLFF. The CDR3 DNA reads TGTGCCACCCGGGGGTTTACTAATGAAAAACTGTTTTTT.

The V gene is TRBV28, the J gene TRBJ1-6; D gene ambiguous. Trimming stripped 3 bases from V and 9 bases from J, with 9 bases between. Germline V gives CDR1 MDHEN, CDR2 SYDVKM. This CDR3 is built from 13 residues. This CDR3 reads CASSFRGFSPLHF. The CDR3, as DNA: TGTGCCAGCAGTTTCCGAGGGTTTTCACCCCTCCACTTT.